This T cell receptor beta chain was documented in a study of blood T cell repertoires in COVID-19. Study background: The analysed material was cDNA or gDNA that came from T cells, B-cell-depleted T cells, or PBMCs.

This CDR3 is built from 14 residues. Per germline, CDR1 WSHSY and CDR2 SAAADI. V lost 7 bases and J 8 bases, leaving 17 bases between the germline ends. The repertoire was sequenced with immunoSEQ multiplex PCR; TCRdb's copy has only in-frame clones and lacks some. Of about 250,000 clones in the sample, approximately 86% were seen once. This clonotype was sampled from a human donor with COVID-19, enrolled during active disease. The donor label of this sample is uncertain. J is TRBJ2-2 and V is TRBV10-2, with D possibly being TRBD2 (5 bases). The sequenced material came from peripheral blood. The CDR3 coding sequence is TGCGCCAGCATGAACACTAGGGTGGTGGGGGAGCTGTTTTTT. Translation gives CASMNTRVVGELFF.